Shown below are 21 T cell receptor beta chains from a single sample sequenced in a study of T cells in Graves' hyperthyroidism and ophthalmopathy. Amplification yielded TCR beta CDR3 regions, with RNA transcripts as the source. HTBI primers were used for first-round RT-PCR of the TCR CDR3. Via MiXCR, TCRdb re-called the multiplex PCR reads, giving one row per CDR3 protein. The sample holds more than 500,000 distinct CDR3 sequences, approximately 16% seen once. The sequenced sample consisted of blood. The receptors originated from a young woman with Graves' ophthalmopathy.

This clonotype was found a few times. This chain joins TRBV6-2 or TRBV6-3 and TRBJ2-7; TRBD2 agrees at 11 bases. The CDR3 length is 16 residues. The V gene end was trimmed by 2 bases and the J gene end by 2 bases; junction bases not matched to a gene: 5. Germline V gene sequence: CDR1 MNHEY, CDR2 SVGEGT. This CDR3 reads CASSYRTSGFPYEQYF. For the CDR3, the DNA is TGTGCCAGCAGTTACAGGACTAGCGGGTTCCCCTACGAGCAGTACTTC.

This clonotype was seen many times. This chain uses TRBV15 with TRBJ1-4; D is unclear. Germline V gene sequence: CDR1 LNHNV, CDR2 YYDKDF (reference sequence). V lost 5 bases, J lost 5 bases, and 15 bases lay in between. The CDR3 loop spans 15 amino acids. For the CDR3, the DNA is TGTGCCACCAGCGGCCATTCAACAAGGAATGAAAAACTGTTTTTT. It encodes CATSGHSTRNEKLFF.

This rearrangement joins TRBV19 to TRBJ2-2, with 14 bases lining up with TRBD2. V lost 5 bases, J lost 7 bases, and 6 bases stayed unmatched. Germline CDR1 LNHDA, CDR2 SQIVND (reference sequence). The CDR3 has 16 residues. CDR3 in DNA: TGTGCCAGTAGTCCTCGACTAGCGGGAGGGCACGGGGAGCTGTTTTTT. Its protein is CASSPRLAGGHGELFF.

This clonotype has more than one count but fewer than ten. The chain combines TRBV6-2 or TRBV6-3 with TRBJ2-1; 11 nucleotides match TRBD2. From germline, CDR1 is MNHEY and CDR2 SVGEGT. The CDR3 spans 13 residues. The trim removed 5 bases at V and 10 bases at J, leaving 4 bases unmatched. Here the CDR3 DNA reads TGTGCCAGCAGTCCGGGACTAGCGGAGGAGCAGTTCTTC. This sequence encodes CASSPGLAEEQFF.

This clonotype came up many times. V gene TRBV7-2 combines with J gene TRBJ2-5, with a weak D call TRBD2 (5 bases). The ends were cut back, 1 base at V and 1 base at J, with 7 bases in the middle. CDR1 is SGHTA, CDR2 FQGNSA, per germline. This CDR3 contains 14 residues. Here the CDR3 reads CASSLVGIQETQYF. CDR3 nucleotide sequence: TGTGCCAGCAGCTTAGTCGGGATCCAAGAGACCCAGTACTTC.

This clonotype came up a few times. The V call is TRBV10-3, the J call TRBJ1-4, with D perhaps TRBD1 (5 bases). The length of the CDR3 is 14 residues. V lost 6 bases and J 6 bases, leaving 14 bases between the germline ends. Per the germline V gene, CDR1 is ENHRY and CDR2 is SYGVKD. The CDR3 is CAISESGRHEKLFF. Written as DNA, the CDR3 is TGTGCCATCAGCGAATCAGGGAGGCATGAAAAACTGTTTTTT.

The chain links TRBV19 to TRBJ2-3; D uncertain. This CDR3 has 16 amino acids. Per germline, CDR1 LNHDA and CDR2 SQIVND (reference sequence). V was shortened by 4 bases and J by 2 bases, with 16 bases between the two germline ends. CDR3 bases: TGTGCCAGTAGTAGTTTCCGGGCTTCGAACACAGATACGCAGTATTTT. Translating it yields CASSSFRASNTDTQYF.

This clonotype turned up a few times. The chain joins TRBV5-4 to TRBJ2-6; TRBD2 matches 8 bases. The germline CDR1 and CDR2 sequences are SGHNT and YYREEE (reference sequence). The ends lost 4 bases at V and 4 bases at J; junction bases unmatched: 4. This CDR3 contains 15 residues. As DNA, the CDR3 is TGTGCCAGCAGCCGGGGGGGGAGCGGGGCCAACGTCCTGACTTTC. This codes for CASSRGGSGANVLTF.

The rearrangement links TRBV7-9 to TRBJ2-7; D not certain. The CDR3 has 16 residues. Germline assignment: CDR1 SEHNR and CDR2 FQNEAQ (reference sequence). The ends were cut back, 5 bases at V and 2 bases at J, with 19 bases in the middle. The CDR3 DNA is TGTGCCAGCAGCCAAGATCCGAGCAGGTACACCTACGAGCAGTACTTC. Translation gives CASSQDPSRYTYEQYF.

Ten or more counts support this clonotype. This chain connects TRBV5-1 to TRBJ2-5; the D gene is possibly TRBD2 (6 bases). The germline gives CDR1 SGHRS, CDR2 YFSETQ. V gave up 7 bases and J gave up 3 bases, with 13 bases separating them. This CDR3 spans 13 amino acids. The CDR3 nucleotides read TGCGCCAGCCGCGTAGCGGACAAAGAGACCCAGTACTTC. Residues: CASRVADKETQYF.

This clonotype was seen at least ten times. V gene TRBV6-2 or TRBV6-3 combines with J gene TRBJ2-7; D is possibly TRBD2 (6 bases). V was shortened by 4 bases and J by 7 bases, with 11 bases between the two germline ends. Germline CDR1 is MNHEY and CDR2 is SVGEGT. The CDR3 runs to 12 residues. The CDR3: CASSSYLAEQYF. CDR3 sequence (DNA): TGTGCCAGCAGTTCCTATCTAGCGGAGCAGTACTTC.

On this clonotype: A much bigger clone sits one base away, suggesting this may be a read error. The chain couples TRBV28 to TRBJ2-4; the D is unclear. Germline CDR1 is MDHEN and CDR2 is SYDVKM. CDR3 length: 15 amino acids. Trimming removed 5 bases at V and 0 bases at J, with 11 bases between. The CDR3 DNA is TGTGCCAGCAGTATGAGGTCCCAAGCCAAAAACATTCAGTACTTC. Encoded protein: CASSMRSQAKNIQYF.

Ten or more counts support this clonotype. The chain is built from TRBV6-1 and TRBJ2-3; 11 bases match TRBD2. This CDR3 has 17 residues. The germline V gene encodes CDR1 MNHNS and CDR2 SASEGT. With V trimmed by 7 bases and J by 4 bases, 13 bases remained unmatched. The CDR3 here is CASTKSYSGRAADTQYF. CDR3 nucleotide sequence: TGTGCCAGCACCAAATCCTATAGCGGGAGGGCCGCAGATACGCAGTATTTT.

This clonotype turned up a few times. J is TRBJ1-1 and V is TRBV5-1; 7 bases match TRBD1. This CDR3 has 15 amino acids. Germline V gives CDR1 SGHRS, CDR2 YFSETQ. The trim removed 4 bases at V and 4 bases at J, leaving 10 bases unmatched. The CDR3 DNA is TGCGCCAGCAGCCCGCAGGGGGAAGGTCGCACTGAAGCTTTCTTT. Translated, it gives CASSPQGEGRTEAFF.

This rearrangement joins TRBV20-1 to TRBJ2-2; 9 nucleotides align to TRBD2. V lost 5 bases, J lost 3 bases, and 10 bases stayed unmatched. The CDR3 is 16 residues long. Germline CDR1 and CDR2: DFQATT and SNEGSKA (reference sequence). The CDR3 nucleotides read TGCAGTGCTGGACAGATAGCGGGAGCTTACACCGGGGAGCTGTTTTTT. Amino acids: CSAGQIAGAYTGELFF.

This clonotype was observed many times. J is TRBJ2-1 and V is TRBV27, with D tentatively TRBD2 (5 bases). CDR1 is MNHEY and CDR2 is SMNVEV in the germline V gene (reference sequence). The CDR3 has 15 amino acids. V was pared by 7 bases and J by 7 bases, with 20 bases between. CDR3 bases: TGTGCCAGCACGGCGTCGGAATTGCGGGTAAATGAGCAGTTCTTC. Translating it yields CASTASELRVNEQFF.

This clonotype was detected a few times. The chain carries TRBV10-2 and TRBJ2-3, with 7 bases that match TRBD1. This CDR3 region has 18 residues. V trimming: 2 bases; J trimming: 4 bases; junction bases outside the gene matches: 15. Germline V lookup: CDR1 WSHSY, CDR2 SAAADI. The CDR3 reads CASSETRTGAGVADTQYF. The DNA of the CDR3 is TGCGCCAGCAGTGAGACCCGGACAGGCGCAGGGGTGGCAGATACGCAGTATTTT.

The sample holds many counts of this clonotype. The V call is TRBV28, the J call TRBJ2-1, with D possibly TRBD2 on 5 matching bases. Between the trimmed V and J ends, which lost 4 bases and 5 bases, there was a span of 9 bases. The length of the CDR3 is 13 residues. Germline-derived CDR1 and CDR2 are MDHEN and SYDVKM. The CDR3 sequence: CASSSDYNNEQFF. The CDR3 nucleotides read TGTGCCAGCAGTTCCGACTACAACAATGAGCAGTTCTTC.

This chain links TRBV6-1 with TRBJ1-2; a weak D match, TRBD1 (6 bases). CDR1 and CDR2 from the germline V gene are MNHNS and SASEGT. The germline V and J ends were trimmed by 5 bases and 0 bases, with 13 bases remaining between them. CDR3 length equals 15 residues. CDR3 sequence (DNA): TGTGCCAGCAGTTTCACAGGGCAATCTAACTATGGCTACACCTTC. Its protein is CASSFTGQSNYGYTF.

This clonotype has more than one count but fewer than ten. The rearrangement links TRBV5-5 to TRBJ1-4, with D tentatively TRBD1 (5 bases). The V and J ends lost 2 bases and 5 bases respectively, with 13 bases between them. The germline CDR1 and CDR2 sequences are SGHKS and YYEKEE (reference sequence). The CDR3 extends over 15 amino acids. CDR3 coding DNA: TGTGCCAGCAGCTTAGAGGGGTTGTCAAATGAAAAACTGTTTTTT. Encoded protein: CASSLEGLSNEKLFF.

This clonotype turned up a few times. V and J are TRBV30 and TRBJ2-5; 10 bases match TRBD2. Germline V gene data show CDR1 as GTSNPN and CDR2 as SVGIG (reference sequence). The CDR3 runs 13 residues. Losses at the gene ends were 7 bases for V and 7 bases for J; bases not matched to a gene: 9. The CDR3 sequence: CAYLAGVEGTQYF. The CDR3 region has the DNA TGTGCCTATCTAGCGGGAGTAGAGGGGACCCAGTACTTC.